This T cell receptor (beta chain) was identified during a study of regulatory T cells in long-lasting Graves disease. Notes on the study in general: Compared with new cases, persistent Graves' patients showed reduced TCR diversity. It was possible that the small sample size reduced accuracy.

The authors built TCR beta libraries using iRepertoire HTBI primers and Arm-PCR of CDR3 regions. From the multiplex PCR reads, TCRdb called clonotypes with MiXCR, one entry per CDR3 protein. The repertoire holds roughly 490,000 distinct CDR3 sequences, with 20% to 25% as singletons. Time point denoted: persistent/refractory GD, antithyroid drugs over 5 years with positive TRAb. Making the TCR library involved RNA that had been extracted from PBMCs. An endocrinology department in Xi'an, China, supplied the patients. This clonotype appeared many times. The antigen is unknown. The material sequenced was peripheral blood mononuclear cells (PBMCs), taken when the disease was refractory, from a patient treated with antithyroid drugs. This TCR was sampled from a female donor with Graves disease.

The CDR3 region is CASRPWGGLMNTEAFF. CDR3 nucleotides: TGTGCCAGCAGGCCGTGGGGGGGGCTCATGAACACTGAAGCTTTCTTT. This chain links TRBV7-8 with TRBJ1-1, with D tentatively TRBD1 (6 bases). The CDR3 spans 16 residues. V dropped 6 bases and J dropped 0 bases, with 17 bases sitting between them. Per the germline V gene, CDR1 is SGHVS and CDR2 is FQNEAQ.